The 8 T cell receptor beta chains reported below all come from one sample, sequenced in a study of blood T cell repertoires in COVID-19 (dated by TCRdb to 2019 to 2021). Library preparation employed the immunoSEQ multiplex PCR assay. Imported from immuneACCESS, the table was reduced by TCRdb to in-frame sequences with V and J called. These copies leave out some clones; in studies compared against another copy, an unresolved V gene accounts for under half, and the cause of the remainder is not known. This sample gives approximately 92,000 clones in total; 86% of them show up just once. The ten largest clones add up to roughly 13% of the sample. Sequencing was done on a sample of peripheral blood. These receptors were taken from a woman aged 55-69 years in a cohort sampled during active or convalescent COVID-19.

This rearrangement joins TRBV5-1 to TRBJ2-1; D may be TRBD1 (6 bases). CDR1 and CDR2 (germline): SGHRS, YFSETQ. The CDR3 consists of 14 residues. Trimming pared 0 bases from V and 8 bases from J, leaving 12 bases between. The CDR3 reads CASSLGRKGDEQFF. In DNA form, the CDR3 reads TGCGCCAGCAGCTTGGGACGGAAGGGGGATGAGCAGTTCTTC.

The DNA of the CDR3 is TGTGCCAGCAGTGTGGACAGGGGCTATGGCTACACCTTC. Its translation: CASSVDRGYGYTF. The rearrangement links TRBV12-3 or TRBV12-4 to TRBJ1-2, with 9 bases matching TRBD1. J was trimmed by 4 bases and V by 5 bases; bases with no gene match: 2. CDR3 length: 13 amino acids.

DNA for the CDR3: TGTGCCAGCAGTCCGGAGGGGTTGACCGGGGAGCTGTTTTTT. Amino acid sequence: CASSPEGLTGELFF. The chain links TRBV5-4 to TRBJ2-2, with D possibly matching TRBD2 (6 bases). The CDR3 is 14 residues long. Germline lookup yields CDR1 SGHNT and CDR2 YYREEE (reference sequence). The V end was cut by 5 bases, the J end by 5 bases, with 13 bases between.

The rearrangement uses TRBV19 and TRBJ2-7; TRBD1 aligns across 7 bases. Unmatched junction bases numbered 10, after V lost 5 bases and J lost 3 bases. CDR3 length: 15 amino acids. CDR1 and CDR2 (germline): LNHDA, SQIVND (reference sequence). The CDR3, as DNA: TGTGCCAGTAGTGTACAGGGGTCCCGTGGCTACGAGCAGTACTTC. Encoded protein: CASSVQGSRGYEQYF.

This clone was seen only once. Written as DNA, the CDR3 is TGTGCCAGTAGTAAAGAACGGCCCGGGGGGGACTATGGCTACACCTTC. Translation gives CASSKERPGGDYGYTF. This chain joins TRBV19 and TRBJ1-2; possibly TRBD1 for D (5 bases). This CDR3 has 16 amino acids. V was trimmed by 4 bases and J by 3 bases, leaving 18 bases between them. Germline-derived CDR1 and CDR2 are LNHDA and SQIVND (reference sequence).

This rearrangement joins TRBV29-1 to TRBJ1-5, with a tentative D call TRBD1 (6 bases). Trimming took off 5 bases at V and 7 bases at J, with 15 bases between the two ends. The CDR3 is 13 residues long. CDR1 is SQVTM and CDR2 is ANQGSEA in the germline V gene. CDR3: CSVKGGRSQPQHF. The CDR3 DNA reads TGCAGCGTTAAGGGGGGGAGAAGCCAGCCCCAGCATTTT.

The chain has TRBV5-6 and TRBJ1-3; no definite D call. Germline V gene data show CDR1 as SGHDT and CDR2 as YYEEEE. The CDR3 has 15 amino acids. Between the trimmed V and J ends, which lost 2 bases and 4 bases, there was a span of 13 bases. The CDR3 DNA reads TGTGCCAGCAGCTTCAGACTGAACCTCGGAAACACCATATATTTT. This codes for CASSFRLNLGNTIYF.

The rearrangement uses TRBV5-6 and TRBJ2-1; 8 positions match TRBD2. V lost 4 bases to trimming and J lost 0 bases; unmatched junction nucleotides: 9. This CDR3 contains 17 residues. Germline V gives CDR1 SGHDT, CDR2 YYEEEE. CDR3 residues: CASSRRGGSPSYNEQFF. DNA for the CDR3: TGTGCCAGCAGCCGCCGGGGGGGGAGCCCCTCCTACAATGAGCAGTTCTTC.